This record covers a single T cell receptor beta chain. TCRdb processed the PCR reads anew with MiXCR; each CDR3 protein has one entry. The table lists about 21,000 distinct CDR3 sequences, approximately 40% of them singletons. The data derive from a study of tumor-infiltrating lymphocytes in oesophageal squamous cell carcinoma. The V and J ends lost 5 bases and 2 bases respectively, with 15 bases between them. In germline, CDR1 is SGHVS, CDR2 FQNEAQ. This CDR3 region has 15 residues. The clonotype comes from a male donor with esophageal squamous cell carcinoma. The gene calls are TRBV7-8 and TRBJ2-5; D is perhaps TRBD1 or TRBD2 (6 bases each). The sample comprised esophageal tumor tissue. The CDR3 DNA follows: TGTGCCAGCAGCCCCCTAAGGGGGAGGCAAGAGACCCAGTACTTC. This encodes CASSPLRGRQETQYF.